The 25 T cell receptor beta chains listed next were all sequenced from one sample in a study of blood T cells in healthy people across ages. A second PCR, run for about 7 to 11 cycles, used a sample-barcoded 5' primer plus a J-beta primer mix. TCRdb itself ran the 5' RACE reads through MiXCR, one entry per CDR3 protein. This sample has 1.2 million to 1.5 million distinct CDR3 sequences; approximately 59% occur once, and the top ten carry 5% to 7%. The sequencing sample was made of blood. The receptors were sampled from a man younger than 35 in good health.

This clonotype was seen once. The chain employs TRBV20-1 and TRBJ2-7, with unresolved D. Germline lookup yields CDR1 DFQATT and CDR2 SNEGSKA (reference sequence). The germline V and J ends were trimmed by 6 bases and 4 bases, with 16 bases remaining between them. This CDR3 comprises 13 residues. The CDR3 DNA reads TGCAGTGCCGGCCGGTCCGGTCGTTACGAGCAGTACTTC. Protein product: CSAGRSGRYEQYF.

J is TRBJ2-5 and V is TRBV20-1, with a tentative D call TRBD1 (6 bases). TRBJ2-7 matches the DNA end more closely, so the J call is doubtful. Germline V gives CDR1 DFQATT, CDR2 SNEGSKA (reference sequence). This CDR3 has 11 amino acids. The CDR3 nucleotides are TGCAGTGCTTTACAGGGAGTCGAGCAGTACTTC. Protein sequence: CSALQGVEQYF.

This clonotype was seen more than once but under ten times. The CDR3 DNA sequence: TGTGCCAGCAGTCCCAGGGGAATGTTCAACAATGAGCAGTTCTTC. Amino acids: CASSPRGMFNNEQFF. This rearrangement joins TRBV27 to TRBJ2-1; a possible D gene is TRBD1 (6 bases). This CDR3 is built from 15 residues. Germline V lookup: CDR1 MNHEY, CDR2 SMNVEV (reference sequence). Trimming removed 5 bases at V and 5 bases at J, with 16 bases between.

The chain has TRBV6-2 or TRBV6-3 and TRBJ2-1; 8 bases match TRBD2. CDR1 and CDR2 (germline): MNHEY, SVGEGT. After removal of 0 bases from V and 6 bases from J, the junction contained 10 bases not matched to a gene. The CDR3 has 17 residues. The DNA of the CDR3 is TGTGCCAGCAGTTACTCCCGCTTTACCGGGGGGGCCAATGAGCAGTTCTTC. This encodes CASSYSRFTGGANEQFF.

This clonotype was observed a few times. V usage is TRBV15 and J usage is TRBJ2-5; D remains ambiguous. Trimming removed 4 bases from V and 4 bases from J, with 13 bases in between. CDR1 and CDR2 from the germline V gene are LNHNV and YYDKDF (reference sequence). CDR3 length: 14 amino acids. As DNA, the CDR3 is TGTGCCACCAGCATGCAGATCAACTCAGAGACCCAGTACTTC. It translates to CATSMQINSETQYF.

The V gene is TRBV11-2, the J gene TRBJ2-1; 8 nucleotides align to TRBD2. CDR3 length: 15 residues. Germline CDR1 SGHAT, CDR2 FQNNGV. The V segment lost 5 bases and the J segment 15 bases; nucleotides outside the gene matches: 18. In DNA form, the CDR3 reads TGTGCCAGCAGCAGAGCGGGGGCCCCAGAACGTGGACGGTTCTTC. Protein sequence: CASSRAGAPERGRFF.

This clonotype was picked up one time. The rearrangement uses TRBV11-2 and TRBJ1-6; D is unclear. V was trimmed by 2 bases and J by 9 bases, leaving 14 bases between them. The CDR3 has 15 residues. Germline lookup yields CDR1 SGHAT and CDR2 FQNNGV. In nucleotides, the CDR3 is TGTGCCAGCAGCTTAACGGACCGTGAATTTTCACCCCTCCACTTT. Residues: CASSLTDREFSPLHF. The entire variable domain, with the rest obtained from reference TRBV11-2 and TRBJ1-6, is as follows: EAGVAQSPRYKIIEKRQSVAFWCNPISGHATLYWYQQILGQGPKLLIQFQNNGVVDDSQLPKDRFSAERLKGVDSTLKIQPAKLEDSAVYLCASSLTDREFSPLHFGNGTRLTVT.

The V gene is TRBV15, the J gene TRBJ2-3; the D is unclear. There are 13 residues in the CDR3. Germline lookup yields CDR1 LNHNV and CDR2 YYDKDF (reference sequence). Trimming stripped 0 bases from V and 3 bases from J, with 4 bases between. CDR3 bases: TGTGCCACCAGCAGAGATCGGACAGATACGCAGTATTTT. Protein sequence: CATSRDRTDTQYF.

With respect to this clonotype: This may be a read error: a much more frequent sequence differs by one nucleotide. The genes are TRBV12-3 or TRBV12-4 and TRBJ1-2; D remains ambiguous. This CDR3 comprises 14 residues. The germline V and J ends were trimmed by 5 bases and 0 bases, with 10 bases remaining between them. The CDR3 nucleotides are TGTGCCAGCAGTGTAGGCACAACTAACTATGGCTACACCTTC. Its translation: CASSVGTTNYGYTF.

Concerning this clonotype: An end of the junction differs from the germline gene, which may be a read error. The genes are TRBV6-1 and TRBJ2-7; D not resolved. Germline-derived CDR1 and CDR2 are MNHNS and SASEGT. The CDR3 is made up of 14 amino acids. The CDR3 sequence is CVSRPTLGSYEQYF. DNA of the CDR3: TGTGTCAGCAGACCGACCCTCGGCTCCTACGAGCAGTACTTC.

The chain links TRBV27 to TRBJ1-2; weak D call: TRBD1 (5 bases). Trimming took 6 bases from V and 8 from J, leaving 19 bases between them. The CDR3 covers 14 residues. Germline CDR1 and CDR2: MNHEY and SMNVEV (reference sequence). In DNA, the CDR3 is TGTGCCAGCAGACCTGGGACCCCCGGGAGAGGCTACACCTTC. This sequence encodes CASRPGTPGRGYTF.

This clonotype was detected only a few times. The chain employs TRBV4-3 and TRBJ2-1; 10 bases map to TRBD2. The germline V gene has CDR1 LGHNA and CDR2 YSLEER. The V gene end was trimmed by 0 bases and the J gene end by 7 bases; junction bases not matched to a gene: 6. This CDR3 comprises 16 residues. CDR3 protein: CASSQDTASGGNEQFF. The DNA of the CDR3 is TGCGCCAGCAGCCAAGATACGGCTAGCGGGGGTAATGAGCAGTTCTTC.

The sample holds one count of this clonotype. This chain connects TRBV27 to TRBJ2-5; no reliable D call. The CDR3 covers 13 residues. CDR1 MNHEY and CDR2 SMNVEV come from the germline V gene (reference sequence). V gave up 5 bases and J gave up 2 bases, with 9 bases separating them. The CDR3 is CASSGRWQETQYF. In DNA, the CDR3 is TGTGCCAGCAGTGGGCGGTGGCAAGAGACCCAGTACTTC.

CDR3 region: CASSSRDRGLEQYF. DNA of the CDR3: TGTGCCAGCAGTTCCCGGGACAGGGGGCTTGAGCAGTACTTC. The rearrangement uses TRBV27 and TRBJ2-7; 12 nucleotides match TRBD1. Germline V gene lookup returns CDR1 MNHEY and CDR2 SMNVEV (reference sequence). The CDR3 is 14 residues long. With 4 bases clipped from V and 7 bases from J, the junction kept 5 bases outside the gene matches.

This chain connects TRBV20-1 to TRBJ2-7, with TRBD1 matching over 7 bases. Germline V gene lookup returns CDR1 DFQATT and CDR2 SNEGSKA (reference sequence). CDR3 length equals 12 residues. Written as DNA, the CDR3 is TGCAGGGCGCAGGGGGTTTCCTACGAGCAGTACTTC. This translates into CRAQGVSYEQYF.

The rearrangement links TRBV7-6 to TRBJ2-4; 11 bases match TRBD2. The germline V gene encodes CDR1 SGHVS and CDR2 FNYEAQ. V lost 4 bases and J lost 13; bases outside the gene matches: 12. The CDR3 covers 15 residues. The CDR3 coding sequence is TGTGCCAGCAGCTCTGGACTAGCGGGTCTTCCTGAGCAGTACTTC. Its protein product is CASSSGLAGLPEQYF.

This chain joins TRBV14 and TRBJ1-1; D is uncertain. Germline CDR1 is SGHDN and CDR2 is FVKESK. V was clipped by 7 bases and J by 6 bases, with 18 bases between them. The CDR3 is made up of 14 amino acids. CDR3 in amino acids: CASTLQVGGPEAFF. The CDR3 region has the DNA TGTGCCAGCACCCTGCAGGTCGGAGGCCCTGAAGCTTTCTTT. The whole variable domain, filled in from reference TRBV14 and TRBJ1-1, reads EAGVTQFPSHSVIEKGQTVTLRCDPISGHDNLYWYRRVMGKEIKFLLHFVKESKQDESGMPNNRFLAERTGGTYSTLKVQPAELEDSGVYFCASTLQVGGPEAFFGQGTRLTVV.

The CDR3 sequence: CASSQVWGRDQETQYF. The CDR3 coding sequence is TGCGCCAGCAGCCAAGTATGGGGGCGTGATCAAGAGACCCAGTACTTC. The chain carries TRBV4-1 and TRBJ2-5, with a possible D match to TRBD1 (6 bases). Trimming removed 1 base at V and 2 bases at J, with 14 bases between. The CDR3 consists of 16 residues. Germline V gene lookup returns CDR1 MGHRA and CDR2 YSYEKL.

The V gene is TRBV28, the J gene TRBJ2-1; no clear D. Germline loops: CDR1 MDHEN, CDR2 SYDVKM. Trimming stripped 6 bases from V and 12 bases from J, with 12 bases between. The CDR3 has 11 residues. CDR3 sequence (DNA): TGTGCCAGCAGAGCAACCGGGCCGCAGTTCTTC. It codes for CASRATGPQFF.

A few counts support this clonotype. The J gene is TRBJ2-5, the V gene TRBV29-1; weak D call: TRBD1 (5 bases). Trimming left V 5 bases short and J 3 bases short, with 10 bases between. This CDR3 is built from 12 residues. Germline V gene lookup returns CDR1 SQVTM and CDR2 ANQGSEA. This CDR3 reads CSVPQGKETQYF. The CDR3 coding sequence is TGCAGCGTTCCTCAGGGAAAAGAGACCCAGTACTTC.

This chain uses TRBV29-1 with TRBJ2-2; D is perhaps TRBD2 (5 bases). The CDR3 sequence is 14 residues long. Germline CDR1 SQVTM, CDR2 ANQGSEA. Trimming left V 6 bases short and J 5 bases short, with 16 bases between. The CDR3 DNA sequence: TGCAGCGTCATAGCAGGAGGTCGGACCGGGGAGCTGTTTTTT. Its protein is CSVIAGGRTGELFF.

This clonotype was counted a few times. This chain connects TRBV29-1 to TRBJ2-5; weak D call: TRBD1 (6 bases). The V and J ends lost 4 bases and 5 bases respectively, with 14 bases between them. Germline CDR1 reads SQVTM; CDR2 reads ANQGSEA. CDR3 length: 13 amino acids. CDR3 residues: CSVGQGRLETQYF. DNA of the CDR3: TGCAGCGTTGGCCAGGGGCGGTTGGAGACCCAGTACTTC.

The chain uses TRBV4-3 and TRBJ2-7; 8 positions match TRBD1. V gave up 0 bases and J gave up 4 bases; unmatched junction bases: 5. This CDR3 contains 15 residues. Germline CDR1 LGHNA, CDR2 YSLEER. The CDR3 reads CASSQDSGGWYEQYF. The CDR3 coding sequence is TGCGCCAGCAGCCAAGATTCAGGGGGCTGGTACGAGCAGTACTTC.

This clonotype was observed a handful of times. V usage is TRBV10-3 and J usage is TRBJ1-2; TRBD1 is a possible D gene (6 bases). The CDR3 covers 12 residues. Germline V lookup: CDR1 ENHRY, CDR2 SYGVKD. Trimming stripped 7 bases from V and 2 bases from J, with 8 bases between. The CDR3 sequence: CAITDSNYGYTF. DNA for the CDR3: TGTGCCATCACGGACAGCAACTATGGCTACACCTTC.

The chain carries TRBV20-1 and TRBJ2-1, with 7 bases fitting TRBD1. V was clipped by 4 bases and J by 0 bases; unmatched bases: 3. The CDR3 sequence is 14 residues long. Germline lookup yields CDR1 DFQATT and CDR2 SNEGSKA (reference sequence). The CDR3 DNA is TGCAGTGCTAAGACAGGGAACTCCTACAATGAGCAGTTCTTC. It encodes CSAKTGNSYNEQFF.